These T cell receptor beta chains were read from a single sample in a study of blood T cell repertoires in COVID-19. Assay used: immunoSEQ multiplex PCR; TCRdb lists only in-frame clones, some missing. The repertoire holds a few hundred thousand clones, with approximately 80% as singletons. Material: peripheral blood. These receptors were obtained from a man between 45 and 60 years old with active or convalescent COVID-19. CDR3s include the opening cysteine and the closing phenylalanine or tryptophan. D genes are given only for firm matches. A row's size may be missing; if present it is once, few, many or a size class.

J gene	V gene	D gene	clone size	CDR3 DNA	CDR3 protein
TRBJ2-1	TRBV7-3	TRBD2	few	TGTGCCAGCAGCTTACTAGCGGGTTACAATGAGCAGTTCTTC	CASSLLAGYNEQFF
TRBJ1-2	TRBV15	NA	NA	TGTGCCACCAGCAGAGAGTGGGGGCGGAACTATGGCTACACCTTC	CATSREWGRNYGYTF
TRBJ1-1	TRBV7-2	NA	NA	TGTGCCAGCAGCTTAGGGGTGGGCAGCTGGAACACTGAAGCTTTCTTT	CASSLGVGSWNTEAFF
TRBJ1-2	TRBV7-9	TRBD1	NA	TGTGCCAGCAGCGTGGGACAGGCCGTCTATGGCTACACCTTC	CASSVGQAVYGYTF
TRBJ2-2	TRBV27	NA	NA	TGTGCCAGCAGTATCTCGGGGGAGAACACCGGGGAGCTGTTTTTT	CASSISGENTGELFF
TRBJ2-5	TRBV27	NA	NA	TGTGCCAGCAAGGTGGGGGCGGGAGTGTTAGAGACCCAGTACTTC	CASKVGAGVLETQYF
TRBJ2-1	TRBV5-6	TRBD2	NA	TGTGCCAGCAGCTTGGCCGGGACTAGCGGTTACAATGAGCAGTTCTTC	CASSLAGTSGYNEQFF
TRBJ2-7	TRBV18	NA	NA	TGTGCCAGCTCACCGGGACACCTCTCCTACGAGCAGTACTTC	CASSPGHLSYEQYF
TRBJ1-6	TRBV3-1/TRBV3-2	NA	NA	TGTGCCAGCAGCCGCTCGGGTCGGAGCCTTTCACCCCTCCACTTT	CASSRSGRSLSPLHF
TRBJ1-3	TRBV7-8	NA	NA	TGTGCCAGCAGCCACCGGGACTCTCATGGAAACACCATATATTTT	CASSHRDSHGNTIYF
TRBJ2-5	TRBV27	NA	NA	TGTGCCAGCAGTTCGGATCCCCGCAGAGGGCAAGAGACCCAGTACTTC	CASSSDPRRGQETQYF
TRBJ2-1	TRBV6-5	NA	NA	TGTGCCAGCAGCCCGTTGGGAGCGACTGAGCAGTTCTTC	CASSPLGATEQFF
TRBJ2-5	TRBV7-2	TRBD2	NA	TGTGCCAGCAGCTTATCACTAGCGGTAGAGACCCAGTACTTC	CASSLSLAVETQYF
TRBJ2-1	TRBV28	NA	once	TGTGCCAGCAGTTATGGGGACAAACGTTACAATGAGCAGTTCTTC	CASSYGDKRYNEQFF